The TCR beta chain described here comes from a study of graft-versus-host responses after intestinal transplantation. Of note for this clone: Its target is unknown.

TCRdb's copy holds only in-frame clones and misses some; the assay was immunoSEQ multiplex PCR. The sample yields 90,000 or so clones, roughly 80% seen once. The J segment lost 2 bases and the V segment lost 3 bases, leaving 8 bases of the junction unmatched. Germline CDR1 and CDR2: MGHRA and YSYEKL. The CDR3 consists of 16 residues. This TCR came from a human donor who received an intestinal transplant. This material consisted of unstimulated CD4+ T cells sorted from spleen or lymph node cells, taken before intestinal transplant. The chain joins TRBV4-1 to TRBJ2-7, with TRBD2 identical over 9 bases. The DNA for the CDR3 is TGCGCCAGCAGCCAGGGCGGGAGGGGTCGAACCTACGAGCAGTACTTC. This gives the protein CASSQGGRGRTYEQYF.